This TCR beta chain was recovered during a study of blood T cells in healthy people across ages. A second roughly 6 to 11 cycle PCR used barcoded and J-beta primers. TCRdb redid the calling of the 5' RACE reads with MiXCR, one entry per CDR3 protein. The top ten hold around 15% of the sample, which has some 900,000 distinct CDR3 sequences, roughly 52% seen once. Specimen: blood. The clonotype was recovered from a man under 40 in good health.

The chain's CDR3 is CAWKAGHGDNSPLHF. In DNA, the CDR3 is TGTGCCTGGAAAGCGGGACACGGCGATAATTCACCCCTCCACTTT. The chain recombines TRBV30 with TRBJ1-6; tentatively, D is TRBD1 (6 bases). CDR3 length: 15 amino acids. The germline V and J ends were trimmed by 4 bases and 5 bases, with 15 bases remaining between them. Germline V CDR1 and CDR2: GTSNPN, SVGIG (reference sequence). Looking up the rest from reference TRBV30 and TRBJ1-6 gives the full variable domain: SQTIHQWPATLVQPVGSPLSLECTVEGTSNPNLYWYRQAAGRGLQLLFYSVGIGQISSEVPQNLSASRPQDRQFILSSKKLLLSDSGFYLCAWKAGHGDNSPLHFGNGTRLTVT.